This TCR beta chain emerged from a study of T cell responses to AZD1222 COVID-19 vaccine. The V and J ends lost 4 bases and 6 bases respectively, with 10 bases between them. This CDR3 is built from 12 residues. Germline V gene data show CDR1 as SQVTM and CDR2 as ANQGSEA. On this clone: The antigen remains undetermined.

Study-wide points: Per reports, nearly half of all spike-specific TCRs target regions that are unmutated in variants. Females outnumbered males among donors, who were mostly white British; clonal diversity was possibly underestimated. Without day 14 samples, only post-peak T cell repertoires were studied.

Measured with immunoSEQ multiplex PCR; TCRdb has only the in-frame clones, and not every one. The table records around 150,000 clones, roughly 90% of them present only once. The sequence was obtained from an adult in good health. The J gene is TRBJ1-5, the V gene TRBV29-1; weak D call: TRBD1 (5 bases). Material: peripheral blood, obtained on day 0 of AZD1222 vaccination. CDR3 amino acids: CSVAGSGQPQHF. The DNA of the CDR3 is TGCAGCGTTGCAGGGTCGGGTCAGCCCCAGCATTTT.